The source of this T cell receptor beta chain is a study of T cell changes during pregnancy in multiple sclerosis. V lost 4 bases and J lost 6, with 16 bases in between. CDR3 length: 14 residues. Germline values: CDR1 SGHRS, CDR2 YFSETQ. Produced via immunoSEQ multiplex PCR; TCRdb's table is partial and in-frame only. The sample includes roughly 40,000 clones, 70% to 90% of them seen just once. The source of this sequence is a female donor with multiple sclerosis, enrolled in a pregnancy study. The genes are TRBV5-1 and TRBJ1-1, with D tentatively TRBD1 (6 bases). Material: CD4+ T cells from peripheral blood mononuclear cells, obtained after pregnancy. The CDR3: CASSEGDGGAEAFF. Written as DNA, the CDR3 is TGCGCCAGCAGCGAGGGGGATGGGGGGGCTGAAGCTTTCTTT.